The 27 T cell receptor beta chains below come from one sample, sequenced in a study of T cell responses to AZD1222 COVID-19 vaccine. Repertoires were generated with immunoSEQ multiplex PCR, while TCRdb's copy carries only in-frame clones and drops some. The data show fewer than 85,000 clones, approximately 92% seen once. The source material was peripheral blood, sampled on day 0 of AZD1222 vaccination. Receptor source: an adult in good health.

There are a few counts of this clone. The V gene is TRBV4-1, the J gene TRBJ2-4; D assignment may be TRBD1 or TRBD2 (5 bases each). From germline, CDR1 is MGHRA and CDR2 YSYEKL. This CDR3 has 17 residues. Trimming removed 0 bases at V and 2 bases at J, with 14 bases between. The CDR3 DNA is TGCGCCAGCAGCCAAGAACCGGGGCGTGGAACCAAAAACATTCAGTACTTC. It yields the protein CASSQEPGRGTKNIQYF.

V usage is TRBV18 and J usage is TRBJ2-3; D may be TRBD1 or TRBD2 (7 bases each). Trimming took 6 bases from V and 1 from J, leaving 20 bases between them. The CDR3 is 17 amino acids. In germline, CDR1 is KGHSH, CDR2 LQKENI. The CDR3 DNA reads TGTGCCAGCTCCCTCAGGGGGGGGTCAGGAGGCACAGATACGCAGTATTTT. Translating gives CASSLRGGSGGTDTQYF.

The J gene is TRBJ2-7, the V gene TRBV4-2; TRBD1 aligns across 9 bases. The ends lost 2 bases at V and 2 bases at J; junction bases unmatched: 4. The CDR3 extends over 15 amino acids. Germline V gene data show CDR1 as LGHNA and CDR2 as YNFKEQ. CDR3 DNA: TGTGCCAGCAGCCAAACGGGACAGGGAGCCTACGAGCAGTACTTC. Its protein product is CASSQTGQGAYEQYF.

V gene TRBV2 combines with J gene TRBJ1-4, with 9 bases identical to TRBD1. Germline CDR1 is SNHLY and CDR2 is FYNNEI. CDR3 length: 14 residues. V trimming: 7 bases; J trimming: 6 bases; junction bases outside the gene matches: 6. CDR3 sequence: CASMGWDRDEKLFF. CDR3 bases: TGTGCCAGCATGGGATGGGACAGGGATGAAAAACTGTTTTTT.

The chain recombines TRBV20-1 with TRBJ2-7; D unclear. The germline V and J ends were trimmed by 4 bases and 6 bases, with 10 bases remaining between them. Germline V gene data show CDR1 as DFQATT and CDR2 as SNEGSKA (reference sequence). CDR3 length equals 11 residues. The chain's CDR3 is CSATLFGEQYF. DNA of the CDR3: TGCAGTGCTACTCTGTTTGGCGAGCAGTACTTC.

The genes are TRBV19 and TRBJ2-3, with D unclear. The CDR3 loop spans 11 amino acids. Germline CDR1 is LNHDA and CDR2 is SQIVND (reference sequence). Trimming pared 9 bases from V and 0 bases from J, leaving 4 bases between. CDR3 region: CASTSTDTQYF. The CDR3 DNA reads TGTGCCAGCACAAGCACAGATACGCAGTATTTT.

J is TRBJ1-3 and V is TRBV28; 9 bases are a match to TRBD1. The V gene end was trimmed by 2 bases and the J gene end by 3 bases; junction bases not matched to a gene: 5. The germline V gene encodes CDR1 MDHEN and CDR2 SYDVKM. The CDR3 length is 16 residues. CDR3 nucleotides: TGTGCCAGCAGTTTAGAACAGGGGGCCGGTGGAAACACCATATATTTT. Translated: CASSLEQGAGGNTIYF.

This clone was counted a few times. The rearrangement uses TRBV3-1 (or the pseudogene TRBV3-2) and TRBJ1-1; D is undetermined. V shed 4 bases and J shed 6 bases, with 12 bases lying between them. CDR3 length: 13 amino acids. CDR1 and CDR2 from the germline V gene are LGHDT and YNNKEL (reference sequence). The CDR3 loop reads CASSLLSGSEAFF. For the CDR3, the DNA is TGTGCCAGCAGCCTACTGTCAGGTTCTGAAGCTTTCTTT.

This clone was picked up one time. This rearrangement joins TRBV2 to TRBJ1-1; D ambiguous. The CDR3 consists of 13 residues. V dropped 9 bases and J dropped 6 bases, with 17 bases sitting between them. The germline CDR1 and CDR2 sequences are SNHLY and FYNNEI. The CDR3 nucleotides are TGTGCCAGTTCGGGTCCTCGTGTCCCTGAAGCTTTCTTT. Encoded protein: CASSGPRVPEAFF.

The rearrangement uses TRBV7-8 and TRBJ2-2; tentatively, D is TRBD1 (5 bases). CDR1 is SGHVS, CDR2 FQNEAQ, per germline. Trimming removed 6 bases from V and 1 base from J, with 9 bases in between. There are 14 residues in the CDR3. The CDR3 DNA is TGTGCCAGCAGTTCCGACAGGAACACCGGGGAGCTGTTTTTT. Translation: CASSSDRNTGELFF.

This chain connects TRBV5-1 to TRBJ2-1, with 8 positions matching TRBD2. Per the germline V gene, CDR1 is SGHRS and CDR2 is YFSETQ. With 2 bases clipped from V and 4 bases from J, the junction kept 2 bases outside the gene matches. The CDR3 sequence is 14 residues long. The CDR3 loop is CASSFREGYNEQFF. The CDR3 DNA follows: TGCGCCAGCAGCTTTCGGGAGGGATACAATGAGCAGTTCTTC.

The chain carries TRBV27 and TRBJ1-2; possibly TRBD1 for D (6 bases). The CDR3 extends over 14 amino acids. Germline V gene lookup returns CDR1 MNHEY and CDR2 SMNVEV (reference sequence). The V and J ends lost 4 bases and 3 bases respectively, with 12 bases between them. This CDR3 is CASSSGVMDYGYTF. DNA of the CDR3: TGTGCCAGCAGTTCAGGGGTTATGGACTATGGCTACACCTTC.

This clone was counted a single time. The V call is TRBV7-2, the J call TRBJ1-6; 7 positions agree with TRBD1. Germline CDR1 is SGHTA and CDR2 is FQGNSA. The CDR3 contains 15 residues. V lost 5 bases, J lost 4 bases, and 5 bases stayed unmatched. The CDR3 loop is CASSGTGQYNSPLHF. The CDR3 coding sequence is TGTGCCAGCAGCGGAACGGGACAGTATAATTCACCCCTCCACTTT.

The J gene is TRBJ2-7, the V gene TRBV29-1; TRBD2 aligns across 10 bases. Germline lookup yields CDR1 SQVTM and CDR2 ANQGSEA. The CDR3 has 13 amino acids. Trimming cost V 2 bases and J 5 bases; bases outside gene matches: 3. The CDR3 protein is CSVETSGNNEQYF. Here the CDR3 DNA reads TGCAGCGTTGAAACTAGCGGGAACAACGAGCAGTACTTC.

The V and J genes are TRBV6-2 or TRBV6-3 and TRBJ2-7; D gene uncertain. The germline V and J ends were trimmed by 6 bases and 6 bases, with 12 bases remaining between them. CDR1 and CDR2 from the germline V gene are MNHEY and SVGEGT. This CDR3 spans 12 amino acids. The CDR3 DNA follows: TGTGCCAGCAGCCAGCCCCGGCTCGAGCAGTACTTC. Its protein product is CASSQPRLEQYF.

The rearrangement uses TRBV3-1 (or the pseudogene TRBV3-2) and TRBJ1-1; TRBD1 is a possible D gene (5 bases). Between the trimmed V and J ends, which lost 4 bases and 0 bases, there was a span of 12 bases. Germline CDR1 reads LGHDT; CDR2 reads YNNKEL (reference sequence). The CDR3 is made up of 15 amino acids. The CDR3 spells CASSLAGRMNTEAFF. As DNA, the CDR3 is TGTGCCAGCAGCCTGGCAGGGCGGATGAACACTGAAGCTTTCTTT.

This clone was counted once. The chain couples TRBV15 to TRBJ1-4; D remains unclear. Germline V gene lookup returns CDR1 LNHNV and CDR2 YYDKDF (reference sequence). V dropped 5 bases and J dropped 0 bases, with 13 bases sitting between them. The CDR3 spans 16 residues. The CDR3: CATSESYGATNEKLFF. CDR3 coding DNA: TGTGCCACCAGCGAAAGTTACGGAGCAACTAATGAAAAACTGTTTTTT.

V is TRBV7-2 and J is TRBJ2-1, with D uncertain. The ends were cut back, 1 base at V and 0 bases at J, with 10 bases in the middle. The length of the CDR3 is 16 residues. Germline V gene data show CDR1 as SGHTA and CDR2 as FQGNSA. The CDR3 reads CASSLGPQISYNEQFF. The CDR3 DNA reads TGTGCCAGCAGCTTAGGCCCACAGATCTCCTACAATGAGCAGTTCTTC.

The chain couples TRBV7-2 to TRBJ2-1; TRBD2 aligns across 7 bases. CDR1 is SGHTA and CDR2 is FQGNSA in the germline V gene. This CDR3 has 12 amino acids. V shed 5 bases, J shed 9 bases, and the junction held 4 bases outside the gene matches. The CDR3 spells CASSRERGEQFF. The CDR3 nucleotides read TGTGCCAGCAGCCGGGAGCGGGGTGAGCAGTTCTTC. Using reference TRBV7-2 and TRBJ2-1 for the parts outside the CDR3, the full variable domain is GAGVSQSPSNKVTEKGKDVELRCDPISGHTALYWYRQSLGQGLEFLIYFQGNSAPDKSGLPSDRFSAERTGGSVSTLTIQRTQQEDSAVYLCASSRERGEQFFGPGTRLTVL.

J is TRBJ1-3 and V is TRBV5-4, with D possibly being TRBD1 (6 bases). Germline V CDR1 and CDR2: SGHNT, YYREEE (reference sequence). The CDR3 loop spans 17 amino acids. Deletions cut 4 bases from V and 0 bases from J, with 17 bases between. The chain's CDR3 is CASSPGGGPSSGNTIYF. The CDR3 DNA sequence: TGTGCCAGCAGCCCGGGTGGGGGGCCGAGCTCTGGAAACACCATATATTTT. Complete variable domain (other parts from reference TRBV5-4 and TRBJ1-3): ETGVTQSPTHLIKTRGQQVTLRCSSQSGHNTVSWYQQALGQGPQFIFQYYREEENGRGNFPPRFSGLQFPNYSSELNVNALELDDSALYLCASSPGGGPSSGNTIYFGEGSWLTVV.

This sequence joins TRBV5-6 and TRBJ1-5; perhaps TRBD1 as D (5 bases). This CDR3 has 17 amino acids. Germline CDR1 SGHDT, CDR2 YYEEEE. Between the trimmed V and J ends, which lost 3 bases and 5 bases, there was a span of 21 bases. The CDR3 region has the DNA TGTGCCAGCAGCTCCAGGGAGTTAAGGGATTGGGATCAGCCCCAGCATTTT. Residues: CASSSRELRDWDQPQHF.

This clone was seen a few times. The chain carries TRBV2 and TRBJ2-7; D is uncertain. Germline CDR1 SNHLY, CDR2 FYNNEI. The V end was cut by 8 bases, the J end by 2 bases, with 7 bases between. CDR3 length equals 11 residues. CDR3 sequence reads: CASPTAYEQYF. The CDR3 DNA sequence: TGTGCCAGCCCCACAGCCTACGAGCAGTACTTC.

The chain couples TRBV7-2 to TRBJ1-2, with D unclear. CDR3 length: 13 residues. Trimming shortened V by 5 bases and J by 7 bases, and 14 bases separated the two germline ends. Germline CDR1 and CDR2: SGHTA and FQGNSA. In nucleotides, the CDR3 is TGTGCCAGCAGCCAAGCCCAGGATTTTGGCTACACCTTC. Its protein is CASSQAQDFGYTF. Together with reference TRBV7-2 and TRBJ1-2, the CDR3 gives the full variable domain: GAGVSQSPSNKVTEKGKDVELRCDPISGHTALYWYRQSLGQGLEFLIYFQGNSAPDKSGLPSDRFSAERTGGSVSTLTIQRTQQEDSAVYLCASSQAQDFGYTFGSGTRLTVV.

V usage is TRBV29-1 and J usage is TRBJ2-4; TRBD1 matches 7 bases. Looked up from germline, CDR1 is SQVTM and CDR2 is ANQGSEA. The CDR3 is 13 amino acids. Germline trimming cut 5 bases from V and 7 bases from J; bases unmatched to any gene: 8. The CDR3 nucleotides read TGCAGCGTTACTGACAGGGAGTGGAACATTCAGTACTTC. Its protein is CSVTDREWNIQYF.

The chain has TRBV24-1 and TRBJ1-2, with 7 bases identical to TRBD1. CDR3 length equals 12 residues. Germline lookup yields CDR1 KGHDR and CDR2 SFDVKD. Unmatched junction bases numbered 3, after V lost 4 bases and J lost 8 bases. CDR3 in amino acids: CATSEGGYGYTF. The CDR3 bases are TGTGCCACCAGTGAAGGGGGCTACGGCTACACCTTC.

The chain has TRBV18 and TRBJ2-7; D unresolved. The CDR3 extends over 13 amino acids. The germline gives CDR1 KGHSH, CDR2 LQKENI. V was cut by 6 bases and J by 5 bases, with 14 bases left in between. CDR3: CASSLFAQDEQYF. The CDR3 bases are TGTGCCAGCTCCCTATTCGCCCAAGACGAGCAGTACTTC.

The chain combines TRBV6-5 with TRBJ1-1; no clear D. The V gene lost 5 bases and the J gene lost 4 bases, with 17 bases spanning the gap. This CDR3 has 15 amino acids. Germline CDR1 is MNHEY and CDR2 is SVGAGI. CDR3 sequence (DNA): TGTGCCAGCAGTCTATTACTTGGAGGCAGCACTGAAGCTTTCTTT. It translates to CASSLLLGGSTEAFF.